This T cell receptor beta chain was profiled in a study of CD8+ T cells in alopecia areata. Treatment: oral pan-JAK inhibitor, 5-10 mg twice daily. Investigators isolated RNA and reverse transcribed it into cDNA to act as the sequencing template. Profiled with immunoSEQ multiplex PCR; TCRdb holds only in-frame clones, not every one. Of around 86,000 clones in the sample, around 71% were seen once. The TCR was taken from a human donor with alopecia areata. Sequenced here: CD8+ T cells sorted from blood, sampled at approximately week 42, from a patient treated with tofacitinib.

In nucleotides, the CDR3 is TGCGCCAGCAGCCAAGAACGAGCGGGGACGAACACCGGGGAGCTGTTTTTT. Encoded protein: CASSQERAGTNTGELFF. The V and J genes are TRBV4-3 and TRBJ2-2; the match to TRBD2 covers 7 bases. The CDR3 sequence is 17 residues long. The J segment lost 0 bases and the V segment lost 0 bases, leaving 4 bases of the junction unmatched. From germline, CDR1 is LGHNA and CDR2 YSLEER.